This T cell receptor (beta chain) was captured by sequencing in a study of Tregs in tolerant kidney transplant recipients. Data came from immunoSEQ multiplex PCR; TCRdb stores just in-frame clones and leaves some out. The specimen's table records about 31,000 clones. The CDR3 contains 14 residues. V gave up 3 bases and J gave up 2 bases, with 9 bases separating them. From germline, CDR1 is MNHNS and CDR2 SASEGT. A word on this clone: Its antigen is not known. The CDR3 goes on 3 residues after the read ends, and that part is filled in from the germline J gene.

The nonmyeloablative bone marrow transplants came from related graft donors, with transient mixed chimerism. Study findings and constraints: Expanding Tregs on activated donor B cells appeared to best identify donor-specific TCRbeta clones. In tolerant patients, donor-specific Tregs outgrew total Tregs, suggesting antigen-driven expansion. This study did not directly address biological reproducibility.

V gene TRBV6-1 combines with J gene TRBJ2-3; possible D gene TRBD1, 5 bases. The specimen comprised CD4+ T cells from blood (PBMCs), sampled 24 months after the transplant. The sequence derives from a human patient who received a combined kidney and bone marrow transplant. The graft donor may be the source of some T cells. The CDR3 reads CASSDLGHTDTQYF. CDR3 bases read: TGTGCCAGCAGTGATCTCGGACACACAGATACG.